This T cell receptor beta chain was documented in a study of cytomegalovirus exposure and HLA in healthy donors. The repertoire was sequenced with immunoSEQ multiplex PCR; TCRdb's copy has only in-frame clones and lacks some. The data show 120,000 to 150,000 clones, with about 91% seen just once and 3.5% to 5% held by the top ten. Germline values: CDR1 SNHLY, CDR2 FYNNEI. Unmatched junction bases numbered 12, after V lost 4 bases and J lost 5 bases. The CDR3 has 16 amino acids. The sequenced sample consisted of PBMCs. The TCR sequence derives from a young man in good health and CMV-seropositive. V usage is TRBV2 and J usage is TRBJ1-2; TRBD1 matches at 8 bases. The CDR3 DNA reads TGTGCCAGCAGTGTTTCGACGGACAGGGTTCTGTATGGCTACACCTTC. Amino acid sequence: CASSVSTDRVLYGYTF.